The clone carrying this TCR beta chain was seen a single time. These data come from a study of blood T cell repertoires in COVID-19. Data came from immunoSEQ multiplex PCR; TCRdb stores just in-frame clones and leaves some out. The table includes tens of thousands of clones, over 75% detected once. V gave up 7 bases and J gave up 6 bases, with 19 bases separating them. Germline assignment: CDR1 MNHEY and CDR2 SMNVEV (reference sequence). The CDR3 is made up of 15 amino acids. Sequenced: peripheral blood. The sequence was obtained from a woman in her sixties or seventies with COVID-19, enrolled during active disease. This chain uses TRBV27 with TRBJ2-1, with D unresolved. The CDR3 region has the DNA TGTGCCAGCATTCCAACCGGGTCCCTGGGCAATGAGCAGTTCTTC. It translates to CASIPTGSLGNEQFF.